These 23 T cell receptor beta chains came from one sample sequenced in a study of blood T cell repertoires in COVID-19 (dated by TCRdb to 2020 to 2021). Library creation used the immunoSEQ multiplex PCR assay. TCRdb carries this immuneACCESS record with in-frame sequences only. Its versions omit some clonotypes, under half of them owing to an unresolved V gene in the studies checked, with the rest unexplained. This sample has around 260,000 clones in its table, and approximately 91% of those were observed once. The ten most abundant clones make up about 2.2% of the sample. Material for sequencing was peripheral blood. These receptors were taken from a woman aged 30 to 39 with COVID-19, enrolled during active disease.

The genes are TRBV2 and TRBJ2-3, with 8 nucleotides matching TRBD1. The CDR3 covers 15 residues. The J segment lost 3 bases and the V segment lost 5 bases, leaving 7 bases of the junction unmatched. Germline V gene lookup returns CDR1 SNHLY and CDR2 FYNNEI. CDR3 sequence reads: CASSSWTGPTDTQYF. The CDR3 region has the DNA TGTGCCAGCAGTTCCTGGACAGGGCCAACAGATACGCAGTATTTT.

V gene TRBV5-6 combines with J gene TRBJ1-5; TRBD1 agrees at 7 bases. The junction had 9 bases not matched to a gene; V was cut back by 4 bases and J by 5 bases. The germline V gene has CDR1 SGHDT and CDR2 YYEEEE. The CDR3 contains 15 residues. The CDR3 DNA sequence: TGTGCCAGCAGCCCCGGGACAGTGGAACATCAGCCCCAGCATTTT. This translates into CASSPGTVEHQPQHF.

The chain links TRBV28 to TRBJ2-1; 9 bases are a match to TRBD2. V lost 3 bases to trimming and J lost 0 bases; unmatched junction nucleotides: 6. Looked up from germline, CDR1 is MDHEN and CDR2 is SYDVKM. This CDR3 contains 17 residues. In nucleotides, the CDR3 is TGTGCCAGCAGTTTTTCCAATAGCGGGGGCTCCTACAATGAGCAGTTCTTC. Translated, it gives CASSFSNSGGSYNEQFF.

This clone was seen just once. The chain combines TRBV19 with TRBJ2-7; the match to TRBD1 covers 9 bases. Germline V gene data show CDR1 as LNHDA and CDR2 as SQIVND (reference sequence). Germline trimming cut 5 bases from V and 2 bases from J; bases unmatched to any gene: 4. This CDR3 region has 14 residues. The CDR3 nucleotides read TGTGCCAGTAGTCCTGGGACAGGGCCCTACGAGCAGTACTTC. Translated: CASSPGTGPYEQYF.

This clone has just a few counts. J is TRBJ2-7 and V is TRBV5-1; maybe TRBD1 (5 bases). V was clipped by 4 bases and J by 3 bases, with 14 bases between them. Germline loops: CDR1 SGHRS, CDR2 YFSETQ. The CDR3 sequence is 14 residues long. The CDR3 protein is CASSPRQSHYEQYF. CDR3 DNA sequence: TGCGCCAGCAGCCCGAGACAGAGCCACTACGAGCAGTACTTC.

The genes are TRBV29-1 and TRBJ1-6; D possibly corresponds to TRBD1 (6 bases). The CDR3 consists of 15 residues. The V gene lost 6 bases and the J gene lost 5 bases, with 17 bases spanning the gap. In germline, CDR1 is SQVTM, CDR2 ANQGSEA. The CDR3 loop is CSVATGQTDNSPLHF. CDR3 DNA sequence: TGCAGCGTGGCAACTGGACAGACCGATAATTCACCCCTCCACTTT.

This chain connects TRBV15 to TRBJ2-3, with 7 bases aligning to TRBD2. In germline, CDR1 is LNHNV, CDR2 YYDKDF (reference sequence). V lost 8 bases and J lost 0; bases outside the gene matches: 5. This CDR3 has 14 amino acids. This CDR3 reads CATGRSGSTDTQYF. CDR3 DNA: TGTGCCACCGGGCGTAGCGGGAGCACAGATACGCAGTATTTT.

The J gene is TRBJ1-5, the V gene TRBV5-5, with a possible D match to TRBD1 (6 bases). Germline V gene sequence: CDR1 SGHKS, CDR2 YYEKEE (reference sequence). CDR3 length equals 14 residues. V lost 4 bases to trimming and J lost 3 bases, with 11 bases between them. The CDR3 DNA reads TGTGCCAGCAGCCCTACAGGGATCAATCAGCCCCAGCATTTT. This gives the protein CASSPTGINQPQHF.

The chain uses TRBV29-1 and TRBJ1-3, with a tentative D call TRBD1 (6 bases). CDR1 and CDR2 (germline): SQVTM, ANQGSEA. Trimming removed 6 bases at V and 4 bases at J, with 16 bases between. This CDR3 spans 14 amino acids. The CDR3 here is CSVLSGGSGNTIYF. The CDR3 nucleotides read TGCAGCGTCCTCAGTGGGGGCTCCGGAAACACCATATATTTT.

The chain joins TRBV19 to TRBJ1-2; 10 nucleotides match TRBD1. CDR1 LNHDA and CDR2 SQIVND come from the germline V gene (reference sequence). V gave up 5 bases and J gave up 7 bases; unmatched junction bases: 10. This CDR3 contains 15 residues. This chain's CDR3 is CASSESRDRGRGYTF. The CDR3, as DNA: TGTGCCAGTAGTGAAAGCAGGGACAGGGGACGTGGCTACACCTTC.

The CDR3 is CASSSLHTGPYEQYF. Written as DNA, the CDR3 is TGTGCCAGCAGCTCCTTACATACAGGGCCCTACGAGCAGTACTTC. The chain links TRBV5-4 to TRBJ2-7; a possible D gene is TRBD1 (6 bases). CDR3 length: 15 amino acids. V was cut by 3 bases and J by 2 bases, with 15 bases left in between. Germline V gene lookup returns CDR1 SGHNT and CDR2 YYREEE (reference sequence).

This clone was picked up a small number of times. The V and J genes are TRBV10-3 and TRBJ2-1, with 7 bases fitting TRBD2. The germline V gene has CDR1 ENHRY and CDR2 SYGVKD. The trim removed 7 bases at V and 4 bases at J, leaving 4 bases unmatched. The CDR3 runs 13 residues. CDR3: CAITSGDYNEQFF. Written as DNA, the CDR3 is TGTGCCATCACAAGCGGGGATTACAATGAGCAGTTCTTC.

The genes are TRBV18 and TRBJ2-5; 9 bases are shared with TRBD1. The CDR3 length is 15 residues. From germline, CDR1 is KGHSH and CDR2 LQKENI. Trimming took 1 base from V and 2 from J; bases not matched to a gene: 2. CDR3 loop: CASSPRTGAQETQYF. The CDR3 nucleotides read TGTGCCAGCTCACCACGGACAGGGGCACAAGAGACCCAGTACTTC.

The CDR3, as DNA: TGTGCCAGCAGCCAAAGGGGCAGCATCCTATACGAGCAGTACTTC. Translation: CASSQRGSILYEQYF. The gene calls are TRBV6-5 and TRBJ2-7; a possible D gene is TRBD1 (5 bases). The CDR3 spans 15 residues. In germline, CDR1 is MNHEY, CDR2 SVGAGI. Trimming cost V 6 bases and J 4 bases, with 19 bases left between them.

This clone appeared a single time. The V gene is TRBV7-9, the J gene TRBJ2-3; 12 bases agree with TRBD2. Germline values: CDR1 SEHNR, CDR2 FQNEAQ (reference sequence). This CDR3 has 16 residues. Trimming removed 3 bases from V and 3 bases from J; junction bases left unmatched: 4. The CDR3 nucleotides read TGTGCCAGCAGCTTGTCTAGCGGGAGGGCGACAGATACGCAGTATTTT. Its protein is CASSLSSGRATDTQYF.

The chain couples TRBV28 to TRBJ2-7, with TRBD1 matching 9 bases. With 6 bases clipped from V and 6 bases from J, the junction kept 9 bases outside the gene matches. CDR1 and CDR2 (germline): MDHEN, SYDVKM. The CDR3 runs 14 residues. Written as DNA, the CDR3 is TGTGCCAGCAGACCGACAGGGGGAACTGGCGAGCAGTACTTC. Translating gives CASRPTGGTGEQYF.

The CDR3 reads CASSRTGQETQYF. CDR3 nucleotides: TGTGCCAGTAGTAGAACAGGGCAAGAGACCCAGTACTTC. This sequence joins TRBV19 and TRBJ2-5; possibly TRBD1 for D (6 bases). Germline V lookup: CDR1 LNHDA, CDR2 SQIVND (reference sequence). The CDR3 totals 13 residues. V lost 4 bases and J lost 2, with 8 bases in between.

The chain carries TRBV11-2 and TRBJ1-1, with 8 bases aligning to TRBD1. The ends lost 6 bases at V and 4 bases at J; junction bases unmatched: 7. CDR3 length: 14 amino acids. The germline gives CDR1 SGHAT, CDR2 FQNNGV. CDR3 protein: CASRMGTGGTEAFF. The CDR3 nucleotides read TGTGCCAGCAGGATGGGTACAGGGGGCACTGAAGCTTTCTTT. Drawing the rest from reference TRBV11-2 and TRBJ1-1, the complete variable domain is EAGVAQSPRYKIIEKRQSVAFWCNPISGHATLYWYQQILGQGPKLLIQFQNNGVVDDSQLPKDRFSAERLKGVDSTLKIQPAKLEDSAVYLCASRMGTGGTEAFFGQGTRLTVV.

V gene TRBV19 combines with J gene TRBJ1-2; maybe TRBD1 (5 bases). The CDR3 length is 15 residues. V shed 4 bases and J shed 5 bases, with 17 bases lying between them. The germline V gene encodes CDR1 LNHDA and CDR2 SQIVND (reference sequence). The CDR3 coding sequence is TGTGCCAGTAGTACCCGGGGGGACCTCGGTTATGGCTACACCTTC. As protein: CASSTRGDLGYGYTF.

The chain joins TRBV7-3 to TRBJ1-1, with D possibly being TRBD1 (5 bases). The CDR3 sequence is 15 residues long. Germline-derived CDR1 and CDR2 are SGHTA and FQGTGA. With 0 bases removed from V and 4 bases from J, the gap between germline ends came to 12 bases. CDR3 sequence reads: CASSLTPGRLTEAFF. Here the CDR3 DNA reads TGTGCCAGCAGCTTAACTCCAGGGCGGCTCACTGAAGCTTTCTTT.

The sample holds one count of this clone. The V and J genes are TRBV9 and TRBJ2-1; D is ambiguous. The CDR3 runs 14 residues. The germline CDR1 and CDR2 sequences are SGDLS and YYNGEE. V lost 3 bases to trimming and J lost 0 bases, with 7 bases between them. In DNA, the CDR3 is TGTGCCAGCAGCGACTTTAACTCCTACAATGAGCAGTTCTTC. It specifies CASSDFNSYNEQFF.

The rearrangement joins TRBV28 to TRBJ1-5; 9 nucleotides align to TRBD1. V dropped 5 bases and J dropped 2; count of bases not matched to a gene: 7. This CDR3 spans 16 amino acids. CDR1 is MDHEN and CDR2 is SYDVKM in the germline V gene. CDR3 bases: TGTGCCAGCAGTCTTCTACAGGGGGCGGGCAATCAGCCCCAGCATTTT. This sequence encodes CASSLLQGAGNQPQHF.

The chain's CDR3 is CASSQEQSNGYTF. DNA for the CDR3: TGTGCCAGCAGCCAAGAACAGAGCAATGGCTACACCTTC. V and J are TRBV14 and TRBJ1-2, with D hard to call. The length of the CDR3 is 13 residues. Trimming pared 0 bases from V and 6 bases from J, leaving 8 bases between. The germline V gene has CDR1 SGHDN and CDR2 FVKESK.